This T cell receptor (beta chain) was recovered during a study of blood T cell repertoires in COVID-19. The V gene end was trimmed by 5 bases and the J gene end by 0 bases; junction bases not matched to a gene: 3. CDR1 is SNHLY, CDR2 FYNNEI, per germline. The CDR3 is 15 amino acids. TCRdb's table, derived via immunoSEQ multiplex PCR, lists solely in-frame clones and lacks some. The sample holds about 240,000 clones; around four fifths are singletons and the top ten take 3.6%. Specimen: PBMCs or T cells enriched from blood (not recorded which). This clonotype originated in a woman in her 40s who had been exposed to COVID-19. This chain links TRBV2 with TRBJ2-2, with 7 bases matching TRBD1. For the CDR3, the DNA is TGTGCCAGCAGTAGACAGGGTACGAACACCGGGGAGCTGTTTTTT. Its protein product is CASSRQGTNTGELFF.